A selection of T cell receptor beta chains follows, all from one sample in a study of long-term antiretroviral therapy in people with HIV. TCRdb's copy holds only in-frame clones and misses some; the assay was immunoSEQ multiplex PCR. This sample has tens of thousands of clones, with about nine tenths found just once. The sample here was unsorted PBMCs, taken 0.2 years before starting antiretroviral therapy. Receptors were obtained from a young man with HIV. Each CDR3 is given with its conserved first and last residue. Fields, in order: V gene, J gene, clone size, D gene, CDR3 protein, CDR3 DNA. A D gene is named only where the DNA matches it firmly. Not every row has a clone size; where given, it reads once, few, many or a size class.

v_gene: TRBV5-1
j_gene: TRBJ2-7
abundance: NA
d_gene: TRBD1
CDR3aa: CASSLGWDSYEQYF
CDR3nt: TGCGCCAGCAGCTTGGGGTGGGACAGCTACGAGCAGTACTTC

v_gene: TRBV27
j_gene: TRBJ1-1
abundance: NA
d_gene: NA
CDR3aa: CASANRVHTEAFF
CDR3nt: TGTGCCAGCGCTAACAGGGTGCACACTGAAGCTTTCTTT

v_gene: TRBV2
j_gene: TRBJ2-5
abundance: NA
d_gene: TRBD2
CDR3aa: CASSDGGGAGETQYF
CDR3nt: TGTGCCAGCAGTGACGGCGGGGGGGCCGGAGAGACCCAGTACTTC

v_gene: TRBV10-3
j_gene: TRBJ1-1
abundance: NA
d_gene: TRBD1
CDR3aa: CANGQGRTEAFF
CDR3nt: TGTGCCAACGGACAGGGGAGGACTGAAGCTTTCTTT

v_gene: TRBV10-3
j_gene: TRBJ1-4
abundance: NA
d_gene: NA
CDR3aa: CARHEKLFF
CDR3nt: TGTGCCAGGCATGAAAAACTGTTTTTT

v_gene: TRBV10-3
j_gene: TRBJ2-7
abundance: few
d_gene: TRBD1
CDR3aa: CAISAGTATEQYF
CDR3nt: TGTGCCATCAGTGCCGGGACAGCTACCGAGCAGTACTTC

v_gene: TRBV7-9
j_gene: TRBJ1-1
abundance: NA
d_gene: NA
CDR3aa: CASSSKQGERTEAFF
CDR3nt: TGTGCCAGCAGCTCGAAACAGGGCGAAAGGACTGAAGCTTTCTTT

v_gene: TRBV7-2
j_gene: TRBJ1-4
abundance: NA
d_gene: NA
CDR3aa: CASTVGRVANEKLFF
CDR3nt: TGTGCCAGCACAGTTGGACGAGTGGCTAATGAAAAACTGTTTTTT

v_gene: TRBV5-1
j_gene: TRBJ1-2
abundance: NA
d_gene: TRBD1
CDR3aa: CASSLTGTGGIYGYTF
CDR3nt: TGCGCCAGCAGCTTGACCGGGACAGGGGGCATCTATGGCTACACCTTC

v_gene: TRBV30
j_gene: TRBJ2-5
abundance: NA
d_gene: NA
CDR3aa: CAWSVPPGETQYF
CDR3nt: TGTGCCTGGAGTGTACCGCCGGGGGAGACCCAGTACTTC

v_gene: TRBV5-4
j_gene: TRBJ2-7
abundance: NA
d_gene: TRBD2
CDR3aa: CASSLGTSGGVSYEQYF
CDR3nt: TGTGCCAGCAGCTTGGGGACTAGCGGGGGGGTCTCCTACGAGCAGTACTTC

v_gene: TRBV9
j_gene: TRBJ2-5
abundance: NA
d_gene: TRBD1
CDR3aa: CASSVTQGAYGETQYF
CDR3nt: TGTGCCAGCAGCGTTACACAGGGGGCTTACGGAGAGACCCAGTACTTC

v_gene: TRBV5-1
j_gene: TRBJ2-2
abundance: NA
d_gene: TRBD1
CDR3aa: CASRRDSSNTGELFF
CDR3nt: TGCGCCAGCAGAAGGGACAGTTCGAACACCGGGGAGCTGTTTTTT

v_gene: TRBV11-3
j_gene: TRBJ2-5
abundance: NA
d_gene: NA
CDR3aa: CASSLGGPGSLETQYF
CDR3nt: TGTGCCAGCAGCTTAGGGGGACCCGGATCGTTGGAGACCCAGTACTTC

v_gene: TRBV11-1
j_gene: TRBJ2-5
abundance: NA
d_gene: NA
CDR3aa: CASSIGRNQETQYF
CDR3nt: TGTGCCAGCAGCATCGGACGAAACCAAGAGACCCAGTACTTC

v_gene: TRBV4-1
j_gene: TRBJ2-3
abundance: NA
d_gene: NA
CDR3aa: CASSQDLEDFTQYF
CDR3nt: TGCGCCAGCAGCCAAGATCTAGAGGATTTTACGCAGTATTTT

v_gene: TRBV19
j_gene: TRBJ2-7
abundance: NA
d_gene: TRBD1
CDR3aa: CASSTIQGGDYEQYF
CDR3nt: TGTGCCAGTAGTACAATACAGGGGGGAGACTACGAGCAGTACTTC

v_gene: TRBV5-6
j_gene: TRBJ1-2
abundance: once
d_gene: TRBD1
CDR3aa: CASSLGTGGILYGYTF
CDR3nt: TGTGCCAGCAGCTTGGGGACAGGGGGCATCCTCTATGGCTACACCTTC

v_gene: TRBV27
j_gene: TRBJ2-7
abundance: NA
d_gene: NA
CDR3aa: CASSLLDSYEQYF
CDR3nt: TGTGCCAGCAGTCTCCTTGACAGCTACGAGCAGTACTTC

v_gene: TRBV5-6
j_gene: TRBJ2-1
abundance: NA
d_gene: NA
CDR3aa: CASSFFSRGNEQFF
CDR3nt: TGTGCCAGCAGCTTTTTCTCACGAGGTAATGAGCAGTTCTTC

v_gene: TRBV15
j_gene: TRBJ2-5
abundance: NA
d_gene: NA
CDR3aa: CATSSSISEGAETQYF
CDR3nt: TGTGCCACCAGCAGTTCCATCTCCGAGGGAGCGGAGACCCAGTACTTC

v_gene: TRBV7-2
j_gene: TRBJ2-7
abundance: once
d_gene: TRBD2
CDR3aa: CASQRTSGRESYEQYF
CDR3nt: TGTGCCAGCCAGAGGACTAGCGGGAGAGAGTCCTACGAGCAGTACTTC

v_gene: TRBV6-6
j_gene: TRBJ2-3
abundance: once
d_gene: NA
CDR3aa: CATTVGGITQYF
CDR3nt: TGTGCCACTACCGTGGGTGGGATTACGCAGTATTTT

v_gene: TRBV27
j_gene: TRBJ1-5
abundance: NA
d_gene: NA
CDR3aa: CASSSRAGPQHF
CDR3nt: TGTGCCAGCAGTTCCCGCGCCGGGCCCCAGCATTTT

v_gene: TRBV5-4
j_gene: TRBJ2-1
abundance: NA
d_gene: TRBD2
CDR3aa: CASSLGDLAGSSYNEQFF
CDR3nt: TGTGCCAGCAGCTTAGGGGACCTAGCGGGGAGCTCCTACAATGAGCAGTTCTTC

v_gene: TRBV4-3
j_gene: TRBJ2-5
abundance: NA
d_gene: NA
CDR3aa: CASSQGPRSQETQYF
CDR3nt: TGCGCCAGCAGCCAAGGACCCCGGAGTCAAGAGACCCAGTACTTC

v_gene: TRBV7-8
j_gene: TRBJ1-1
abundance: NA
d_gene: NA
CDR3aa: CASSFRSRTYTEAFF
CDR3nt: TGTGCCAGCAGCTTCCGATCCCGGACCTACACTGAAGCTTTCTTT

v_gene: TRBV5-4
j_gene: TRBJ2-3
abundance: NA
d_gene: TRBD2
CDR3aa: CASSLVGGGASTDTQYF
CDR3nt: TGTGCCAGCAGCTTGGTCGGCGGGGGGGCCTCCACAGATACGCAGTATTTT

v_gene: TRBV14
j_gene: TRBJ2-1
abundance: NA
d_gene: NA
CDR3aa: CASSRGSNEQFF
CDR3nt: TGTGCCAGCAGCCGGGGCTCAAATGAGCAGTTCTTC

v_gene: TRBV9
j_gene: TRBJ2-3
abundance: NA
d_gene: NA
CDR3aa: CASANPDTQYF
CDR3nt: TGTGCCAGCGCAAATCCAGATACGCAGTATTTT

v_gene: TRBV4-1
j_gene: TRBJ1-1
abundance: NA
d_gene: NA
CDR3aa: CASRGERGTEAFF
CDR3nt: TGCGCCAGCAGAGGTGAGCGGGGCACTGAAGCTTTCTTT

v_gene: TRBV30
j_gene: TRBJ2-7
abundance: NA
d_gene: TRBD2
CDR3aa: CAWSLAGATYEQYF
CDR3nt: TGTGCCTGGAGTTTAGCGGGAGCAACCTACGAGCAGTACTTC

v_gene: TRBV9
j_gene: TRBJ1-2
abundance: NA
d_gene: NA
CDR3aa: CASSGGEGKGTF
CDR3nt: TGTGCCAGCAGCGGGGGTGAGGGGAAGGGCACCTTC

v_gene: TRBV9
j_gene: TRBJ2-2
abundance: NA
d_gene: TRBD2
CDR3aa: CASSVGTGGYTGELFF
CDR3nt: TGTGCCAGCAGCGTAGGGACGGGAGGGTACACCGGGGAGCTGTTTTTT

v_gene: TRBV9
j_gene: TRBJ1-1
abundance: NA
d_gene: TRBD1
CDR3aa: CASSQTGANTEAFF
CDR3nt: TGTGCCAGCAGCCAGACAGGGGCGAACACTGAAGCTTTCTTT